This T cell receptor beta chain derives from a study of T cell responses to AZD1222 COVID-19 vaccine. The repertoire was sequenced with immunoSEQ multiplex PCR; TCRdb's copy has only in-frame clones and lacks some. Here the sample spans about 48,000 clones, around 85% being singletons. Notes on the study in general: It was only after the peak T cell response that any repertoires were sampled. Donors were chiefly white British, with a greater number of females, and clonal diversity was perhaps underestimated. Spike-specific TCR breadth and depth were elevated following two AZD1222 doses.

As for this clone: What it binds is unknown.

Germline V gives CDR1 MNHNS, CDR2 SASEGT. Trimming at V came to 3 bases and at J to 2 bases, leaving 12 bases not matched to a gene. This CDR3 is built from 17 residues. The sequencing here drew on peripheral blood, taken 28 days after the second AZD1222 dose. V is TRBV6-1 and J is TRBJ2-7; 8 nucleotides align to TRBD1. The receptor's source is an adult who received the AZD1222 COVID-19 vaccine. The CDR3 DNA follows: TGTGCCAGCAGTGACCTTGCGGACAGGGACCTCACCTACGAGCAGTACTTC. Its translation: CASSDLADRDLTYEQYF.